This record concerns one T cell receptor beta chain sequence. This sample was taken from a study of sequential checkpoint blockade in melanoma. Treatment given: randomized to nivolumab then ipilimumab (arm A) or the reverse (arm B). The protocol was immunoSEQ multiplex PCR, while the TCRdb copy is restricted to in-frame clones and leaves out a portion. The table shows under 20,000 clones, with 55% to 70% occurring only once. This TCR came from a human donor with melanoma. The source material was CD8+ T cells sorted from blood (inferred from file names), sampled from a patient given nivolumab and ipilimumab in sequence.

The chain's CDR3 is CATSSQLSGNNEQFF. CDR3 nucleotides: TGTGCCACCAGCTCGCAATTGTCGGGGAACAATGAGCAGTTCTTC. The V gene is TRBV15, the J gene TRBJ2-1, with a possible D match to TRBD2 (5 bases). V dropped 5 bases and J dropped 5 bases, with 16 bases sitting between them. This CDR3 is 15 amino acids long. In germline, CDR1 is LNHNV, CDR2 YYDKDF (reference sequence). The full variable domain, completed using reference TRBV15 and TRBJ2-1, is DAMVIQNPRYQVTQFGKPVTLSCSQTLNHNVMYWYQQKSSQAPKLLFHYYDKDFNNEADTPDNFQSRRPNTSFCFLDIRSPGLGDTAMYLCATSSQLSGNNEQFFGPGTRLTVL.